This T cell receptor (beta chain) was captured in a study of T cells in Graves' hyperthyroidism and ophthalmopathy. The V gene lost 4 bases and the J gene lost 2 bases, with 10 bases spanning the gap. The CDR3 covers 14 residues. CDR1 and CDR2 (germline): KGHDR, SFDVKD. Amplified TCR beta CDR3 regions came from RNA transcripts. HTBI primers were employed in a first-round RT-PCR of the TCR CDR3. TCRdb re-analysed the multiplex PCR reads in MiXCR, keeping a single row per CDR3 protein. The data show more than 300,000 distinct CDR3 sequences, with 11% to 15% seen just once and about 11% held by the top ten. Hyperthyroidism had been newly diagnosed in patients aged 18 to 65, and its duration was under 2 months. In this sample, this clonotype turned up many times.

Sequenced material: blood. This TCR was sampled from a woman aged 55-70 years with Graves' hyperthyroidism. The chain couples TRBV24-1 to TRBJ2-5, with a tentative D call TRBD2 (6 bases). The CDR3 spells CATSDPGLQETQYF. DNA of the CDR3: TGTGCCACCAGTGACCCGGGACTGCAAGAGACCCAGTACTTC.